This T cell receptor beta chain came from a study of memory B cells and T cells in multiple sclerosis. Study results and limitations: Clone-set sizes differed between compartments, so shared clonotype counts needed normalization.

Clones were read by immunoSEQ multiplex PCR, and TCRdb kept only the in-frame ones, dropping some. Of 30,000 to 40,000 clones listed, more than 75% are singletons. Trimming shortened V by 4 bases and J by 9 bases, and 17 bases separated the two germline ends. The CDR3 is 14 residues long. In germline, CDR1 is SGHDT, CDR2 YYEEEE. Stimulus-free culture yielded autoproliferating CFSE-dim and non-proliferating CFSE-high T cells, each sequenced separately. Approximately 5x10^7 CFSE-labeled PBMCs were cultured around seven days unstimulated, then replicate wells were pooled. CFSE at 0.5 uM labeled the PBMCs, which were then cultured unstimulated. In the case of this clone: Its antigen is unidentified.

This sequence originates from a human donor with multiple sclerosis. V usage is TRBV5-6 and J usage is TRBJ1-5; weak D call: TRBD1 (5 bases). Sequenced material: PBMCs from blood kept in culture. The CDR3 coding sequence is TGTGCCAGCAGCACCCGGACGGGGCAACGGCCCCAGCATTTT. Translating it yields CASSTRTGQRPQHF. Using reference TRBV5-6 and TRBJ1-5 for the parts outside the CDR3, the full variable domain is DAGVTQSPTHLIKTRGQQVTLRCSPKSGHDTVSWYQQALGQGPQFIFQYYEEEERQRGNFPDRFSGHQFPNYSSELNVNALLLGDSALYLCASSTRTGQRPQHFGDGTRLSIL.